Below, one TCR beta chain is given with its context. A few counts support this clonotype. Its antigen remains undetermined. Base qualities are not recorded, but no much larger clone differs from it by a single base. The entry originates in a study of early T cells in non-severe SARS-CoV-2 infection (TCRdb year 2021). For context, the study as a whole: Because TCR sequencing was done on bulk RNA from unsorted whole blood, the alpha and beta chains could not be paired. General conclusions and limits of the study: VDJdb matching was skewed toward anti-spike CD8 responses, so virus-specific expansions were likely underestimated and private and CD4 specificities were missed.

Libraries were constructed by 5' RACE. Sequenced on a NextSeq 500. In the TCR library protocol, unique molecular identifiers were attached to individual cDNA molecules to correct for PCR bias and sequencing error. Both TCR alpha and beta chains were sequenced, and tight co-correlation was observed between alpha and beta sequence abundances in each sample. The study's processing was this. Decombinator V4 was used to perform V gene, J gene and CDR3 annotation of TCR sequences. Expanded TCRs were defined as changing significantly between any two time points under a Poisson model with p below 0.0001. Abundances of TCRs were expressed as counts per million after normalisation to the total number of TCRs sequenced in each sample. TRAV1-2 paired with TRAJ12, TRAJ20 or TRAJ33 defined MAIT TCRs, while TRAV10 paired with TRAJ18 defined iNKT TCRs. VDJdb, accessed on 1 November 2021, was searched for TCRs annotated for CMV, EBV and SARS-CoV-2, and TCRs annotated for more than one antigen were excluded. The public reads were reprocessed in TCRdb via fastp at Q25 and MiXCR, keeping in-frame beta chains. All rows with the same CDR3 protein become a single entry with the most common DNA and genes. TCRdb, not the authors, supplied the V and J calls. A total of tens of thousands of distinct CDR3 sequences appear in this sample, under 15% of them only once. The top ten clonotypes cover 4.5% to 7% of the sample.

Set within a cohort of healthcare workers in London, UK, this nested case-control study involved weekly PCR testing of nasopharyngeal swabs along with blood sampling. Healthcare workers were recruited between 23 and 31 March 2020, during the week of the UK lockdown, and were followed weekly for up to about 15 weeks. The CDR1 and CDR2 encoded by the germline V gene are MNHEY and SVGEGT. V was cut back by 5 bases and J by 4 bases, leaving a gap of 17 bases between them. From the cysteine up to the phenylalanine, the CDR3 has a length of 15 residues. Just the 45-base CDR3 DNA is kept, in frame starting at base 1.

Sequencing used whole blood. This TCR was sampled from an adult who was a healthcare worker with PCR-confirmed SARS-CoV-2 infection or an uninfected control (not recorded which). The receptor chain draws on TRBV6-2 or TRBV6-3 and TRBJ2-5; the D gene is possibly TRBD1 or TRBD2, each agreeing over 5 bases. The DNA sequence reads TGTGCCAGCAGTGACCCGTTCTGGGGACGAGAGACCCAGTACTTC. The resulting protein is CASSDPFWGRETQYF.